The sequence of this T cell receptor (beta chain) was determined in a study of T cell clones after liver transplantation. V trimming: 5 bases; J trimming: 10 bases; junction bases outside the gene matches: 8. This CDR3 contains 14 residues. Germline V CDR1 and CDR2: SGHNT, YENEEA. Sequencing was performed with immunoSEQ multiplex PCR; in TCRdb, only in-frame clones are kept and a portion is missing. The data hold just over 60,000 clones, with 70% to 75% observed a single time. The origin of this receptor is a human donor who received a liver transplant. The chain uses TRBV11-3 and TRBJ1-6; 7 bases match TRBD1. The material was CD4+ T cells from blood, obtained before liver transplant. In DNA, the CDR3 is TGTGCCAGCAGCCTACAGGGGAAGAACTCACCCCTCCACTTT. Protein: CASSLQGKNSPLHF.